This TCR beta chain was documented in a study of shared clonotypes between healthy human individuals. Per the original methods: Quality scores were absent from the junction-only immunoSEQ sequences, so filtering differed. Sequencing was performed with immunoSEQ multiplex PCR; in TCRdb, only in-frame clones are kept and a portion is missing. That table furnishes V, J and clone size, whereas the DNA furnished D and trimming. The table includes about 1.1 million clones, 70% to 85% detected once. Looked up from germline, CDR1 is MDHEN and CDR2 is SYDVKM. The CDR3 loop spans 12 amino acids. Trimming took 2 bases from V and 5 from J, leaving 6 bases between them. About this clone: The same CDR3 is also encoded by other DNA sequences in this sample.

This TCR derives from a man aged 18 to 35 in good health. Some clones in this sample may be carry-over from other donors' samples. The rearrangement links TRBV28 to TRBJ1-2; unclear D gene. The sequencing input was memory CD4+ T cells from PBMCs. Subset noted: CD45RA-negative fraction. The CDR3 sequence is CASSLRVYGYTF. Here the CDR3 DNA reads TGTGCCAGCAGTTTACGGGTTTATGGCTACACCTTC.